This T cell receptor beta chain is drawn from a study of human T cells and chemical hapten exposure. From the RACE reads, TCRdb called clonotypes with MiXCR, one entry per CDR3 protein. There are more than 250,000 distinct CDR3 sequences in the sample; around 7.7% occur only once, and more than 0.95% lies in the top ten. Germline lookup yields CDR1 SGHTA and CDR2 FQGNSA. The CDR3 has 13 residues. V was cut by 4 bases and J by 8 bases, with 14 bases left in between. Time point here: pre-sensitization, week 0. Treatment of the sample: therapeutic diphenylcyclopropenone sensitization with weekly scalp DPC. There are a few counts of this clonotype.

The TCR was taken from a man in his late teens or twenties with alopecia areata. Some clones in this sample may be carry-over from other donors' samples. The sequencing here drew on whole blood, taken in connection with sensitization to the hapten diphenylcyclopropenone (DPC). The chain carries TRBV7-2 and TRBJ1-1; no firm D call. Here the CDR3 DNA reads TGTGCCAGCAGCTGGAACCTAGTAGGCGAAGCTTTCTTT. Translation: CASSWNLVGEAFF.